This is a list of T cell receptor beta chains from one sample in a study of blood T cell repertoires in COVID-19. Here immunoSEQ multiplex PCR was the method, and the copy in TCRdb shows in-frame clones only, minus some. The repertoire holds about 240,000 clones, with roughly 82% as singletons. The specimen was peripheral blood. Every receptor here comes from a man older than 75 with acute or convalescent COVID-19. Both conserved end residues are part of each CDR3. A D gene is named only where the DNA matches it firmly. Expanded clones get a size class; other rows say once, few or many, or leave the size out.

D gene | J gene | clone size | V gene | CDR3 DNA | CDR3 protein
- | TRBJ2-7 | - | TRBV15 | TGTGCCACCAGCCCGACAGGCTCCTACGAGCAGTACTTC | CATSPTGSYEQYF
TRBD2 | TRBJ2-1 | - | TRBV28 | TGTGCCAGCACTTTTAGCGGGGGGGCCCCCAATGAGCAGTTCTTC | CASTFSGGAPNEQFF
- | TRBJ1-1 | once | TRBV5-4 | TGTGCCAGCAGCCTGGACCGCTGGGCAACGGACACTGAAGCTTTCTTT | CASSLDRWATDTEAFF
- | TRBJ2-3 | - | TRBV28 | TGTGCCAGCAGCGGACACCCGGGCGATACGCAGTATTTT | CASSGHPGDTQYF
TRBD1 | TRBJ2-3 | - | TRBV6-5 | TGTGCCAGCCGACCCGGGACAGGTAAAGCAGATACGCAGTATTTT | CASRPGTGKADTQYF
TRBD2 | TRBJ2-2 | few | TRBV19 | TGTGCCAGTTCCTATAGCGGGAGAGGTCCGAACACCGGGGAGCTGTTTTTT | CASSYSGRGPNTGELFF
- | TRBJ2-1 | - | TRBV6-5 | TGTGCCAGCAGCCCCGGAATCGGGGATGGTGAGCAGTTCTTC | CASSPGIGDGEQFF
TRBD2 | TRBJ2-5 | once | TRBV9 | TGTGCCAGCAGCGTAGACGGGGGGGCGTACCAAGAGACCCAGTACTTC | CASSVDGGAYQETQYF
TRBD1 | TRBJ1-5 | - | TRBV19 | TGTGCCAGTAGACTAGACCGGGACAGGGAGGGTCAGCCCCAGCATTTT | CASRLDRDREGQPQHF
TRBD1 | TRBJ1-2 | - | TRBV5-1 | TGCGCCAGCAGCCCCGGGACAGTCGTATACTATGGCTACACCTTC | CASSPGTVVYYGYTF
TRBD2 | TRBJ2-2 | - | TRBV19 | TGTGCCAGTACTCTCCCTAGCGGGGGGGCCGAAAACGGGGAGCTGTTTTTT | CASTLPSGGAENGELFF
- | TRBJ2-7 | - | TRBV2 | TGTGCCAGCAGTCCACGAATGGGTTCCTCGGGGAGGGGGGCAAAGAACGACGAGCAGTACTTC | CASSPRMGSSGRGAKNDEQYF
TRBD2 | TRBJ2-5 | - | TRBV6-1 | TGTGCCAGCAGTGAAGCGCAGCGGGACTTTCAAGAGACCCAGTACTTC | CASSEAQRDFQETQYF
TRBD2 | TRBJ2-7 | - | TRBV28 | TGTGCCAGCAGTTTAGGGACTATGATCTACGAGCAGTACTTC | CASSLGTMIYEQYF
- | TRBJ2-1 | - | TRBV5-4 | TGTGCCAGCAGCTTCCGGGACATCCGCAATGAGCAGTTCTTC | CASSFRDIRNEQFF
TRBD1 | TRBJ2-1 | once | TRBV14 | TGTGCCAGCAGCCCGCAACAGGGGATCTACAATGAGCAGTTCTTC | CASSPQQGIYNEQFF
- | TRBJ2-3 | - | TRBV5-1 | TGCGCCAGCAACCATCAATCGGGGGATACGCAGTATTTT | CASNHQSGDTQYF
TRBD2 | TRBJ2-1 | - | TRBV5-1 | TGCGCCAGCAGCTCAGCGGGGGGCTCTTACAATGAGCAGTTCTTC | CASSSAGGSYNEQFF
TRBD1 | TRBJ1-1 | - | TRBV19 | TGTGCCAGTAGAGAAGGGGGCGGTTTGGCTTTCTTT | CASREGGGLAFF
- | TRBJ2-7 | - | TRBV3-1/TRBV3-2 | TGTGCCACGGCGGGCCCCTACGAGCAGTACTTC | CATAGPYEQYF
TRBD1 | TRBJ1-4 | - | TRBV4-1 | TGCGCCAGCAGCCAAGAACAGGGGAATGAAAAACTGTTTTTT | CASSQEQGNEKLFF
TRBD1 | TRBJ1-2 | - | TRBV5-4 | TGTGCCAGCAGCGCTACCGGGACAGGGAGCGGGTATGGCTACACCTTC | CASSATGTGSGYGYTF
- | TRBJ1-1 | few | TRBV6-2/TRBV6-3 | TGTGCCAGCAGTTCCCTTGGGGGGGGTGAAGCTTTCTTT | CASSSLGGGEAFF
- | TRBJ2-7 | - | TRBV18 | TGTGCCAGCTCACCATCAGACCGGCGGTGGGAGCAGTACTTC | CASSPSDRRWEQYF
- | TRBJ1-1 | - | TRBV5-4 | TGTGCCAGCAGCTTGCAGGGAAGCACTGAAGCTTTCTTT | CASSLQGSTEAFF
- | TRBJ1-1 | once | TRBV27 | TGTGCCAGCAGTTTATCGGGCCCTATTACTGAAGCTTTCTTT | CASSLSGPITEAFF
- | TRBJ2-2 | - | TRBV28 | TGTGCCAGCAGTAATTCCGAGAGGGCCACCGGGGAGCTGTTTTTT | CASSNSERATGELFF
- | TRBJ1-1 | - | TRBV5-1 | TGCGCCAGCAGCTTGGCCGGACGGACTGGTACTGAAGCTTTCTTT | CASSLAGRTGTEAFF
- | TRBJ2-1 | few | TRBV24-1 | TGTGCCACCAGTGAAATCAAGGATGATTCTAGTGAGCAGTTCTTC | CATSEIKDDSSEQFF
TRBD2 | TRBJ2-1 | - | TRBV19 | TGTGCCAGTAGTCCGACTAGCGGGAGGTACGGTGAGCAGTTCTTC | CASSPTSGRYGEQFF
- | TRBJ2-3 | - | TRBV19 | TGTGCCAGTAGTATGGAGAATGGGGCTAGCACAGATACGCAGTATTTT | CASSMENGASTDTQYF
- | TRBJ1-3 | - | TRBV11-2 | TGTGCCAGCAGCTTAAGGCAGGGGACCCTAAGAAACACCATATATTTT | CASSLRQGTLRNTIYF
TRBD1 | TRBJ2-7 | - | TRBV3-1/TRBV3-2 | TGTGCCAGCAGCCTCGGGACAGTCAAAGACGAGCAGTACTTC | CASSLGTVKDEQYF
- | TRBJ1-1 | once | TRBV18 | TGTGCCAGCTCACCGTCAGGGGTAACTGAAGCTTTCTTT | CASSPSGVTEAFF
- | TRBJ1-1 | once | TRBV28 | TGTGCCAGCAGTTTCCAGGGTTGGTCTGAAGCTTTCTTT | CASSFQGWSEAFF
- | TRBJ2-7 | once | TRBV28 | TGTGCCAGCAGTTTGGGCCAGGGTTATCACGAGCAGTACTTC | CASSLGQGYHEQYF
TRBD1 | TRBJ1-2 | - | TRBV3-1/TRBV3-2 | TGTGCCAGCAGCGAACTTCGACAGGGTAGTGATGGCTACACCTTC | CASSELRQGSDGYTF
- | TRBJ2-6 | few | TRBV7-9 | TGTGCCAGCAGCCCCTATTGGAGCTCTGGGGCCAACGTCCTGACTTTC | CASSPYWSSGANVLTF
- | TRBJ2-1 | - | TRBV6-2/TRBV6-3 | TGTGCCAGCAGTTTCACTCCGGTCGCCTACAATGAGCAGTTCTTC | CASSFTPVAYNEQFF
- | TRBJ1-5 | few | TRBV7-9 | TGTGCCAGCAGCTTATCAGGGTTAAGACAGCCCCAGCATTTT | CASSLSGLRQPQHF
TRBD2 | TRBJ2-1 | - | TRBV18 | TGTGCCAGCTCACCCGCCACTAGCGGGTACAATGAGCAGTTCTTC | CASSPATSGYNEQFF
- | TRBJ2-2 | - | TRBV7-9 | TGTGCCAGCAGGATGGACCAGGGGGGCACCGGGGAGCTGTTTTTT | CASRMDQGGTGELFF
TRBD2 | TRBJ2-1 | - | TRBV4-2 | TGTGCCAGCAGCCAAGAAGCCGCGGGAGCCCAGCAAGGGCAGTTCTTC | CASSQEAAGAQQGQFF
- | TRBJ2-7 | - | TRBV6-5 | TGTGCCAGCAGTTACGGGGTAAGGGGCTCCTACGAGCAGTACTTC | CASSYGVRGSYEQYF